Listed here is a single T cell receptor (beta chain). These data are taken from a study of blood T cell repertoires in COVID-19. Study context: From the United States, Italy and Spain came samples of acute and convalescent COVID-19. The cDNA or gDNA used as material had been derived from T cells, B-cell-depleted T cells, or PBMCs.

The length of the CDR3 is 13 residues. CDR1 WSHSY and CDR2 SAAADI come from the germline V gene. The V end was cut by 2 bases, the J end by 0 bases, with 4 bases between. In the study's own analysis: Amplified reference gene primers provided the basis for estimating nucleated cell counts. Measured with immunoSEQ multiplex PCR; TCRdb has only the in-frame clones, and not every one. V and J calls plus clone size are reproduced from that table; the DNA served to infer D and trimming. The data hold about 340,000 clones, with about 90% observed a single time. Recruited during active infection, patients (from Seattle) were subsequently followed longitudinally.

The sample consisted of peripheral blood. V gene TRBV10-2 combines with J gene TRBJ1-1; no clear D. The origin of this receptor is a woman in her 70s with COVID-19, enrolled during active disease. The CDR3 coding sequence is TGCGCCAGCAGTGAGCCGGTGAACACTGAAGCTTTCTTT. Protein product: CASSEPVNTEAFF.